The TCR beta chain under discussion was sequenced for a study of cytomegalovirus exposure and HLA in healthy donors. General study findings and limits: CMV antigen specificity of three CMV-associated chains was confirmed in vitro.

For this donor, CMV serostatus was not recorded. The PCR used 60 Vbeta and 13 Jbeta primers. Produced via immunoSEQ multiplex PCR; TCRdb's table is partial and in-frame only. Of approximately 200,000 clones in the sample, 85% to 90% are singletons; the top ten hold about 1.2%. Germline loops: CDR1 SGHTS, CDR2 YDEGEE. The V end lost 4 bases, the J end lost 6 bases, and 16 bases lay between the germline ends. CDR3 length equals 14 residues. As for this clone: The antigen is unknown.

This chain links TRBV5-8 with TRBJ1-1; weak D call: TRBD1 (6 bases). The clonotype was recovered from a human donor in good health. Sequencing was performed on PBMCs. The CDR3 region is CASSQGGGRSEAFF. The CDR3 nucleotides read TGTGCCAGCAGCCAAGGGGGTGGTAGATCTGAAGCTTTCTTT.